This T cell receptor beta chain was captured in a study of T cell responses to AZD1222 COVID-19 vaccine (dated by TCRdb to 2020 to 2022). A note on the overall study: Because spike-specific TCR depth and breadth did not differ between the two schedules, AZD1222 recipients who got a second dose at roughly 4 weeks were pooled with those who got a second dose at roughly 12 weeks. A total of roughly 240 trial participants underwent TCR sequencing, of whom around 200 received two doses of AZD1222 and about 25 received two doses of the MenACWY control vaccine. Trial participants were enrolled by age into 18-55, 56-69 and 70-plus year subgroups, with 148, 28 and 57 TCR-sequenced participants respectively. Summary of the overall study and its limitations: Participants were mostly white British and included more females than males, and it was suggested by the authors that clonal diversity may have been underestimated. Spike-specific TCR breadth and depth rose significantly after two AZD1222 doses compared with day 0 and with MenACWY recipients. The 56-69-year group was small, and its depth increase did not reach significance, likely because of low power. Nearly half of unique spike-specific TCRs reportedly recognized epitopes outside regions mutated in the B.1.351 and B.1.1.7 variants. Only a handful of AZD1222 recipients were SARS-CoV-2 seropositive at baseline, limiting conclusions about previously exposed vaccinees. CD4 TCRs associated with the vaccine covered the entire spike protein, and the dominant responses were in regions 160-218 and 743-854. No day 14 peak-response samples were available, so repertoires were characterized only after the peak T cell response.

Per the publication, the time point label means: baseline before first vaccination. Vaccinee samples were obtained from the UK trials COV001 and COV002, which included a single-blind randomized controlled phase 2/3 trial of AZD1222 (ChAdOx1 nCoV-19) in healthy adults. For TCRbeta chain sequencing, PBMC samples from trial participants were taken at day 0 and at day 28 after the second dose. The CDR3 regions of human TCRbeta chains were analyzed by immunosequencing. In the paper's pipeline: Repertoire TCRs were matched against a reference library of SARS-CoV-2-specific TCRs generated with the MIRA antigen-specificity platform. Breadth was defined as the fraction of unique TCRs that were SARS-CoV-2-associated, and depth was defined as the fraction of total T cells that were SARS-CoV-2-associated. Using the MIRA data, each spike-specific TCR was mapped to the spike region that the TCR reacts to and placed in a CD4 or CD8 class. Log10-transformed breadth and depth values were compared by one-way ANOVA with Sidak's multiple comparisons tests. TCRdb carries this immuneACCESS record with in-frame sequences only. Its versions omit some clonotypes, under half of them owing to an unresolved V gene in the studies checked, with the rest unexplained. V and J calls and clone size are copied from that table; D and trimming were computed from the DNA. A total of roughly 120,000 clones appear in this sample, approximately 85% of them only once. 5.5% to 8% of the sample lies in the top ten.

About this clone: Its binding antigen is unknown. No much larger clonotype is one base removed from it; base qualities were not supplied.

The germline V gene provides CDR1 MNHNS and CDR2 SASEGT. Trimming removed 1 base from V and 4 bases from J, leaving 10 bases between the germline ends. The CDR3 covers 14 residues, taking in both the cysteine and the phenylalanine. CDR3 DNA is the only sequence kept; it has 42 bases, read in frame from the first base. Recombination linked TRBV6-1 to TRBJ2-5; TRBD2 is possibly the D segment (5 matching bases). The input for sequencing was peripheral blood, taken on day 0 of AZD1222 vaccination. This clonotype was obtained from an adult in good health. The CDR3 loop reads CASSEGPGVETQYF. Here is the DNA: TGTGCCAGCAGTGAAGGACCCGGGGTAGAGACCCAGTACTTC.